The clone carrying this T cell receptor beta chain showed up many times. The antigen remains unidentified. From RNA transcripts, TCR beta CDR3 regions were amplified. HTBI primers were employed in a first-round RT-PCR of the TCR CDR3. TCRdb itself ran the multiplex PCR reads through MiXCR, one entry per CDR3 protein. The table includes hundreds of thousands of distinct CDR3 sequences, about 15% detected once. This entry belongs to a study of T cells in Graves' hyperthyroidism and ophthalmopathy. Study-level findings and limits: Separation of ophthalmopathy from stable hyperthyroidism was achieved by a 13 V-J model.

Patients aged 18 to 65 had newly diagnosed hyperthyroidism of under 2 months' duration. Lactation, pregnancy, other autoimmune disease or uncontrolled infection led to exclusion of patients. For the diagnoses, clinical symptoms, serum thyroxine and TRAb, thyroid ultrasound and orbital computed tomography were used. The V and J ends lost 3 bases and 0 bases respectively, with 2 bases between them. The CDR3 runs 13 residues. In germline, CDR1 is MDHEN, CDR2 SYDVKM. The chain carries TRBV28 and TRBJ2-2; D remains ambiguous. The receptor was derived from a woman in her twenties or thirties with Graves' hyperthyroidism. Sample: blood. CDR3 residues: CASSLTNTGELFF. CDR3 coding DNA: TGTGCCAGCAGTTTGACGAACACCGGGGAGCTGTTTTTT. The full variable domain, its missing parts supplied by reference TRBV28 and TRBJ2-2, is DVKVTQSSRYLVKRTGEKVFLECVQDMDHENMFWYRQDPGLGLRLIYFSYDVKMKEKGDIPEGYSVSREKKERFSLILESASTNQTSMYLCASSLTNTGELFFGEGSRLTVL.